This T cell receptor (beta chain) emerged from a study of cytomegalovirus exposure and HLA in healthy donors. Study at large: Findings of an earlier analysis included 110 million or so unique TCR beta sequences from roughly 200 million T cells.

Judged by frequency, this clone is medium-sized. Its specificity is not known. At the DNA level, this CDR3 is encoded by other sequences in the same sample as well. General study results and limits: Confirmation in vitro established that a few CMV-associated chains were specific for CMV antigens.

PCR primers comprised 60 Vbeta and 13 Jbeta primers. Sequencing used immunoSEQ multiplex PCR; TCRdb keeps in-frame clones, though not all of them. The sample includes over 45,000 clones. Sequences were obtained from PBMCs. The receptor was isolated from a woman between 18 and 29 years old in good health and CMV-seronegative.

CDR3 in DNA: TGCGCCAGCAGCCAGGGACCGGGACAGGGCACCTACGAGCAGTACTTC. This encodes CASSQGPGQGTYEQYF. The chain joins TRBV4-1 to TRBJ2-7; 9 nucleotides match TRBD1. The CDR3 is 16 residues long. The V and J ends lost 3 bases and 2 bases, in that order; junction bases with no gene match: 8. Germline V gene data show CDR1 as MGHRA and CDR2 as YSYEKL.